The present TCR beta chain was sequenced within a study of monozygotic twins with inflammatory bowel disease. General study findings and limits: The co-twins with IBD showed lower TCRbeta diversity (inverse Simpson) than their healthy siblings.

The length of the CDR3 is 15 residues. CDR1 is SEHNR and CDR2 is FQNEAQ in the germline V gene (reference sequence). TCRdb reprocessed the 5' RACE reads and stores each CDR3 protein as one record, lacking DNA. The sample holds a few hundred thousand distinct CDR3 sequences. As to this clonotype: Its target is unknown.

The TCR was taken from a human donor with ulcerative colitis or Crohn's disease, or a healthy co-twin of an affected twin (not recorded which). The chain joins TRBV7-9 to TRBJ2-7; the D gene TCRdb calls, TRBD1, cannot be checked with no DNA. Sequencing was done on a sample of blood. CDR3: CASSAPKGGDYEQYF.